The 25 T cell receptor beta chains below were found in one sample sequenced in a study of blood T cell repertoires in COVID-19. Generated by immunoSEQ multiplex PCR, the TCRdb table keeps only in-frame clones and is missing some. The repertoire holds about 260,000 clones, with about 87% as singletons. Sequencing was done on a sample of peripheral blood. The receptors were sampled from a woman between 40 and 55 years old who had recovered from COVID-19.

The genes are TRBV5-1 and TRBJ2-1; 12 bases match TRBD2. Germline V gene sequence: CDR1 SGHRS, CDR2 YFSETQ. V shed 4 bases and J 8 bases; nucleotides not matched to a gene: 10. The CDR3 is 16 amino acids. CDR3 coding DNA: TGCGCCAGCAGCGGCTTACTAGCGGGGGGAATCGATGAGCAGTTCTTC. Its protein product is CASSGLLAGGIDEQFF.

The CDR3 sequence: CASSHRGSGTYEQYF. CDR3 nucleotide sequence: TGCGCCAGCAGCCACAGAGGGTCGGGCACCTACGAGCAGTACTTC. This chain uses TRBV5-1 with TRBJ2-7; D may be TRBD2 (5 bases). Trimming pared 4 bases from V and 2 bases from J, leaving 16 bases between. CDR1 is SGHRS and CDR2 is YFSETQ in the germline V gene. This CDR3 contains 15 residues.

The J gene is TRBJ1-1, the V gene TRBV18, with 10 bases lining up with TRBD1. This CDR3 is 14 amino acids long. The trim removed 3 bases at V and 7 bases at J, leaving 5 bases unmatched. Germline assignment: CDR1 KGHSH and CDR2 LQKENI. The CDR3 loop is CASSPTGGGHEAFF. The CDR3 DNA reads as TGTGCCAGCTCACCGACAGGGGGCGGACATGAAGCTTTCTTT. The variable domain in full, with the rest retrieved from reference TRBV18 and TRBJ1-1, is NAGVMQNPRHLVRRRGQEARLRCSPMKGHSHVYWYRQLPEEGLKFMVYLQKENIIDESGMPKERFSAEFPKEGPSILRIQQVVRGDSAAYFCASSPTGGGHEAFFGQGTRLTVV.

In this sample, this clone turned up a few times. The J gene is TRBJ2-7, the V gene TRBV7-2; TRBD2 matches 12 bases. Germline V gene sequence: CDR1 SGHTA, CDR2 FQGNSA. The CDR3 contains 18 residues. J was trimmed by 3 bases and V by 3 bases; bases with no gene match: 12. CDR3 residues: CASSLGLAGGLRIYEQYF. Written as DNA, the CDR3 is TGTGCCAGCAGCTTGGGGCTAGCGGGGGGGCTGAGGATCTACGAGCAGTACTTC.

The chain employs TRBV6-5 and TRBJ1-2; D is uncertain. V gave up 2 bases and J gave up 4 bases, with 11 bases separating them. CDR3 length equals 14 residues. Germline V gene sequence: CDR1 MNHEY, CDR2 SVGAGI. The CDR3 coding sequence is TGTGCCAGCAGTTACCTAGCCAGTAGCTATGGCTACACCTTC. This translates into CASSYLASSYGYTF.

The DNA for the CDR3 is TGTGCCAGTAGTATTGTTGGGGGGGCCCACAATGAGCAGTTCTTC. Translated, it gives CASSIVGGAHNEQFF. The rearrangement uses TRBV19 and TRBJ2-1, with TRBD2 as a possible D gene (7 bases). The CDR3 is 15 amino acids. The V and J ends lost 3 bases and 5 bases respectively, with 14 bases between them. Germline lookup yields CDR1 LNHDA and CDR2 SQIVND (reference sequence).

This clone occurred once. The CDR3 DNA reads TGTGCCAGCAGCTTAGGTACACACTCCTACGAGCAGTACTTC. This sequence encodes CASSLGTHSYEQYF. V and J are TRBV11-2 and TRBJ2-7, with D uncertain. V lost 1 base and J lost 0, with 7 bases in between. The length of the CDR3 is 14 residues. The germline V gene has CDR1 SGHAT and CDR2 FQNNGV.

The rearrangement links TRBV27 to TRBJ1-2; 12 nucleotides line up with TRBD1. Germline lookup yields CDR1 MNHEY and CDR2 SMNVEV (reference sequence). The CDR3 extends over 17 amino acids. V lost 4 bases and J lost 6; bases outside the gene matches: 12. CDR3 bases: TGTGCCAGCAGTTCAGCGGGGACAGGGGGCGCGCTTCATGGCTACACCTTC. This translates into CASSSAGTGGALHGYTF.

The chain carries TRBV5-6 and TRBJ1-3, with TRBD1 matching 8 bases. The CDR3 runs 16 residues. With 5 bases clipped from V and 1 base from J, the junction kept 8 bases outside the gene matches. The germline gives CDR1 SGHDT, CDR2 YYEEEE. CDR3 in amino acids: CASRPGQGSSGNTIYF. The CDR3 DNA sequence: TGTGCCAGCAGACCCGGACAGGGTTCATCTGGAAACACCATATATTTT.

This clone has a single count. The chain is built from TRBV24-1 and TRBJ2-1, with D possibly TRBD1 on 6 matching bases. Germline CDR1 KGHDR, CDR2 SFDVKD. Trimming removed 4 bases at V and 0 bases at J, with 15 bases between. CDR3 length: 17 residues. This CDR3 reads CATSEGRGRGSYNEQFF. The DNA of the CDR3 is TGTGCCACCAGTGAGGGGAGAGGCAGGGGCTCCTACAATGAGCAGTTCTTC.

The chain is built from TRBV6-2 or TRBV6-3 and TRBJ1-2; 12 nucleotides line up with TRBD1. The CDR3 sequence is 14 residues long. Germline V gene lookup returns CDR1 MNHEY and CDR2 SVGEGT. J lost 8 bases, V lost 2 bases, and 3 bases had no gene match. For the CDR3, the DNA is TGTGCCAGCAGTTACCACGGGACAGGGGGCGGCTACACCTTC. It is translated as CASSYHGTGGGYTF.

The V and J genes are TRBV7-9 and TRBJ2-7; 8 nucleotides align to TRBD1. The CDR3 sequence is 16 residues long. Germline CDR1 is SEHNR and CDR2 is FQNEAQ (reference sequence). Trimming at V came to 4 bases and at J to 2 bases, leaving 10 bases not matched to a gene. CDR3 sequence (DNA): TGTGCCAGCAGCTCCTTCCCGGGACAGGAGACCTACGAGCAGTACTTC. This codes for CASSSFPGQETYEQYF.

The chain uses TRBV2 and TRBJ2-7; weak D call: TRBD1 (6 bases). Trimming pared 0 bases from V and 5 bases from J, leaving 14 bases between. Germline V gives CDR1 SNHLY, CDR2 FYNNEI. CDR3 size: 15 residues. This chain's CDR3 is CASSEAGAGFHEQYF. The CDR3 DNA is TGTGCCAGCAGTGAAGCGGGGGCAGGGTTCCACGAGCAGTACTTC.

The chain carries TRBV20-1 and TRBJ1-1; D perhaps matches TRBD1 (5 bases). The CDR3 runs to 11 residues. Germline V lookup: CDR1 DFQATT, CDR2 SNEGSKA (reference sequence). Trimming took off 6 bases at V and 8 bases at J, with 13 bases between the two ends. Here the CDR3 DNA reads TGCAGTGCCCTAGGGGCAGGGGAAGCTTTCTTT. The encoded protein is CSALGAGEAFF.

This clone came up a few times. The V gene is TRBV7-2, the J gene TRBJ2-3; TRBD2 agrees at 7 bases. Trimming removed 3 bases from V and 5 bases from J; junction bases left unmatched: 2. The CDR3 is made up of 13 amino acids. The germline V gene has CDR1 SGHTA and CDR2 FQGNSA. Here the CDR3 DNA reads TGTGCCAGCAGCTTCAGCGGGGTAGATACGCAGTATTTT. The encoded protein is CASSFSGVDTQYF.

This chain connects TRBV10-1 to TRBJ2-7; the D is unclear. This CDR3 region has 15 residues. V lost 0 bases and J lost 1, with 10 bases in between. The germline gives CDR1 WNHNN, CDR2 SYGVQD (reference sequence). The CDR3 coding sequence is TGCGCCAGCAGTGAGTCGAGGCGGCCATCCTACGAGCAGTACTTC. Its protein product is CASSESRRPSYEQYF.

The chain uses TRBV5-1 and TRBJ2-7, with 9 bases matching TRBD2. V trimming: 0 bases; J trimming: 6 bases; junction bases outside the gene matches: 4. The germline gives CDR1 SGHRS, CDR2 YFSETQ. The CDR3 spans 14 residues. The CDR3 bases are TGCGCCAGCAGCTTGGGCCCAGCGGGGGGCGAGCAGTACTTC. Its protein product is CASSLGPAGGEQYF.

This chain joins TRBV12-3 or TRBV12-4 and TRBJ2-3; D is uncertain. V lost 6 bases to trimming and J lost 4 bases, with 11 bases between them. The CDR3 is made up of 13 amino acids. DNA of the CDR3: TGTGCCAGCAGGCCCCAATCGGCAGATACGCAGTATTTT. Its translation is CASRPQSADTQYF.

The chain combines TRBV10-3 with TRBJ1-1; TRBD1 agrees at 8 bases. Germline lookup yields CDR1 ENHRY and CDR2 SYGVKD. The CDR3 extends over 14 amino acids. V was clipped by 11 bases and J by 1 base; unmatched bases: 9. DNA of the CDR3: TGTGCCGCCAGGGCGGGACAGGAGAACACTGAAGCTTTCTTT. This translates into CAARAGQENTEAFF.

The rearrangement uses TRBV6-2 or TRBV6-3 and TRBJ2-7; 8 nucleotides line up with TRBD1. Germline CDR1 is MNHEY and CDR2 is SVGEGT. The CDR3 runs to 16 residues. V dropped 2 bases and J dropped 2; count of bases not matched to a gene: 8. The CDR3 DNA follows: TGTGCCAGCAGTTACCCGGCCGGGACAGGTCCCTACGAGCAGTACTTC. Residues: CASSYPAGTGPYEQYF.

There are many counts of this clone. This chain connects TRBV12-3 or TRBV12-4 to TRBJ1-5; D not certain. Trimming stripped 9 bases from V and 4 bases from J, with 13 bases between. The CDR3 extends over 13 amino acids. The CDR3 region is CASMGRMNQPQHF. The CDR3 DNA reads TGTGCCAGTATGGGGAGGATGAATCAGCCCCAGCATTTT.

The V and J genes are TRBV6-5 and TRBJ1-1, with a weak D call TRBD1 (6 bases). The V end lost 6 bases, the J end lost 3 bases, and 17 bases lay between the germline ends. The CDR3 contains 15 residues. The germline V gene encodes CDR1 MNHEY and CDR2 SVGAGI. CDR3 sequence (DNA): TGTGCCAGCAGCAGGCCAGGGGCGGAATACACTGAAGCTTTCTTT. Translated, it gives CASSRPGAEYTEAFF.

This chain connects TRBV6-5 to TRBJ2-7; perhaps TRBD2 as D (7 bases). The V gene lost 0 bases and the J gene lost 4 bases, with 13 bases spanning the gap. This CDR3 has 15 amino acids. Germline V CDR1 and CDR2: MNHEY, SVGAGI. In nucleotides, the CDR3 is TGTGCCAGCAGTTACTCCGGGGGGCCGGAGTACGAGCAGTACTTC. This translates into CASSYSGGPEYEQYF.

The gene calls are TRBV6-1 and TRBJ1-6; D is perhaps TRBD1 (6 bases). V was pared by 1 base and J by 10 bases, with 14 bases between. Germline loops: CDR1 MNHNS, CDR2 SASEGT. CDR3 length equals 15 residues. The CDR3: CASSEGGGLESPLHF. As DNA, the CDR3 is TGTGCCAGCAGTGAAGGCGGGGGGCTAGAATCACCCCTCCACTTT.

The chain has TRBV3-1 (or the pseudogene TRBV3-2) and TRBJ2-1; D uncertain. Germline lookup yields CDR1 LGHDT and CDR2 YNNKEL (reference sequence). The CDR3 runs 12 residues. Trimming took off 2 bases at V and 7 bases at J, with 6 bases between the two ends. The chain's CDR3 is CASSQRGNEQFF. As DNA, the CDR3 is TGTGCCAGCAGCCAACGCGGTAATGAGCAGTTCTTC.